Following are 21 T cell receptor beta chains from one sample sequenced in a study of identical twins. Each CDR3 protein is one row after TCRdb ran MiXCR on the 5' RACE reads. The sample shows 450,000 to 650,000 distinct CDR3 sequences, around 15% of them seen only once. The data also belong to a second study, concerning yellow fever vaccine responses in identical twins.

What was sequenced was CD4+ T cells sorted from blood. The receptors shown here come from a woman under 30 in good health.

The chain is built from TRBV29-1 and TRBJ1-1; TRBD1 matches 7 bases. The length of the CDR3 is 14 residues. With V trimmed by 3 bases and J by 6 bases, 10 bases remained unmatched. Germline V lookup: CDR1 SQVTM, CDR2 ANQGSEA. Here the CDR3 reads CSVDRQGGWAEAFF. The CDR3 DNA sequence: TGCAGCGTTGACCGACAGGGCGGATGGGCTGAAGCTTTCTTT.

The chain carries TRBV19 and TRBJ2-1; a weak D match, TRBD1 (6 bases). In germline, CDR1 is LNHDA, CDR2 SQIVND (reference sequence). The CDR3 loop spans 14 amino acids. V was cut by 8 bases and J by 0 bases, with 11 bases left in between. The CDR3 DNA reads TGTGCCAGTTCAGACAGGTACTCCTACAATGAGCAGTTCTTC. Translation gives CASSDRYSYNEQFF.

At least ten counts were recorded for this clonotype. This chain connects TRBV27 to TRBJ2-2, with D unclear. This CDR3 has 13 amino acids. V lost 2 bases, J lost 5 bases, and 6 bases lay in between. Looked up from germline, CDR1 is MNHEY and CDR2 is SMNVEV (reference sequence). CDR3 nucleotide sequence: TGTGCCAGCAGTTTACCGCTGACCGGGGAGCTGTTTTTT. Encoded protein: CASSLPLTGELFF.

The chain employs TRBV5-1 and TRBJ2-1; a possible D gene is TRBD2 (5 bases). V was pared by 2 bases and J by 7 bases, with 19 bases between. Germline CDR1 is SGHRS and CDR2 is YFSETQ. CDR3 size: 16 residues. For the CDR3, the DNA is TGCGCCAGCAGCTTAGTTGGAGGCCTTTATGGGAATGAGCAGTTCTTC. This gives the protein CASSLVGGLYGNEQFF.

This clonotype was counted a few times. The junction departs from germline at one end; a sequencing error may be responsible. The chain uses TRBV10-3 and TRBJ2-7, with 13 nucleotides matching TRBD2. CDR1 is ENHRY, CDR2 SYGVKD, per germline. The CDR3 has 16 amino acids. Here the CDR3 reads CAISEQGLAGSSEQYF. DNA for the CDR3: TGTGCCATCAGTGAGCAGGGACTAGCGGGATCCTCCGAGCAGTACTTC.

The chain is built from TRBV10-3 and TRBJ2-3; D could derive from TRBD1 or TRBD2 (5 bases each). Per the germline V gene, CDR1 is ENHRY and CDR2 is SYGVKD. CDR3 size: 15 residues. V was clipped by 6 bases and J by 2 bases, with 15 bases between them. CDR3 sequence reads: CAIRTTEGSTDTQYF. DNA of the CDR3: TGTGCCATCAGAACGACAGAGGGCTCCACAGATACGCAGTATTTT.

The genes are TRBV20-1 and TRBJ2-5; the match to TRBD2 covers 13 bases. CDR1 is DFQATT, CDR2 SNEGSKA, per germline (reference sequence). V gave up 3 bases and J gave up 4 bases; unmatched junction bases: 8. CDR3 length equals 16 residues. The CDR3 sequence is CSARAPGTSGTETQYF. For the CDR3, the DNA is TGCAGTGCTAGGGCCCCCGGGACTAGCGGGACAGAGACCCAGTACTTC.

The CDR3 DNA is TGTGCCATCAGTGAGACTAGCGGCACAGATACGCAGTATTTT. Residues: CAISETSGTDTQYF. V usage is TRBV10-3 and J usage is TRBJ2-3; TRBD2 aligns across 7 bases. Germline-derived CDR1 and CDR2 are ENHRY and SYGVKD. The CDR3 covers 14 residues. The V gene end was trimmed by 2 bases and the J gene end by 1 base; junction bases not matched to a gene: 0.

This clonotype was found a few times. The rearrangement joins TRBV28 to TRBJ2-2; 9 nucleotides match TRBD2. The CDR3 covers 16 residues. V lost 3 bases and J lost 2; bases outside the gene matches: 4. Germline V CDR1 and CDR2: MDHEN, SYDVKM. CDR3 nucleotide sequence: TGTGCCAGCAGTTTTGTGACTAGCGGAAACACCGGGGAGCTGTTTTTT. Protein: CASSFVTSGNTGELFF.

The chain carries TRBV12-3 or TRBV12-4 and TRBJ2-4; D is possibly TRBD1 (7 bases). The CDR3 spans 17 residues. The V gene lost 7 bases and the J gene lost 3 bases, with 22 bases spanning the gap. In DNA, the CDR3 is TGTGCCAGCACTCCGGGAATTGACAGGGAGGTCAAAAACATTCAGTACTTC. Translating gives CASTPGIDREVKNIQYF.

This clonotype was detected a few times. The gene calls are TRBV11-2 and TRBJ2-7; TRBD2 aligns across 14 bases. The V and J ends lost 6 bases and 0 bases, in that order; junction bases with no gene match: 4. The length of the CDR3 is 16 residues. Germline V lookup: CDR1 SGHAT, CDR2 FQNNGV. CDR3 in DNA: TGTGCCAGCAGTCGACTAGCGGGGGGGAGCTCCTACGAGCAGTACGTC. This sequence encodes CASSRLAGGSSYEQYV.

In this sample, this clonotype turned up many times. This chain connects TRBV27 to TRBJ2-3, with 7 bases that match TRBD1. From germline, CDR1 is MNHEY and CDR2 SMNVEV (reference sequence). The CDR3 spans 15 residues. V was clipped by 4 bases and J by 6 bases; unmatched bases: 10. CDR3 amino acids: CASSSLQGMRDTQYF. CDR3 DNA sequence: TGTGCCAGCAGTTCACTACAGGGGATGAGGGATACGCAGTATTTT.

This clonotype was seen ten or more times. The CDR3 nucleotides read TGCGCCAGCAGCTTGGGGACTAGCGGGAGAACACAAGAGACCCAGTACTTC. Encoded protein: CASSLGTSGRTQETQYF. This chain links TRBV5-1 with TRBJ2-5; 13 bases are shared with TRBD2. Germline-derived CDR1 and CDR2 are SGHRS and YFSETQ. The CDR3 is 17 amino acids. V was clipped by 0 bases and J by 2 bases; unmatched bases: 4. Using reference TRBV5-1 and TRBJ2-5 for the parts outside the CDR3, the full variable domain is KAGVTQTPRYLIKTRGQQVTLSCSPISGHRSVSWYQQTPGQGLQFLFEYFSETQRNKGNFPGRFSGRQFSNSRSEMNVSTLELGDSALYLCASSLGTSGRTQETQYFGPGTRLLVL.

In its sample, this clonotype was seen many times. The chain links TRBV27 to TRBJ1-1, with a tentative D call TRBD1 (5 bases). The V and J ends lost 5 bases and 0 bases respectively, with 13 bases between them. The CDR3 runs 15 residues. Germline CDR1 reads MNHEY; CDR2 reads SMNVEV (reference sequence). CDR3 in amino acids: CASSLGDRLNTEAFF. CDR3 nucleotides: TGTGCCAGCAGTCTCGGAGACAGACTGAACACTGAAGCTTTCTTT.

Ten or more counts support this clonotype. The chain uses TRBV5-6 and TRBJ2-2, with D hard to call. This CDR3 has 13 amino acids. V lost 3 bases to trimming and J lost 7 bases, with 10 bases between them. In germline, CDR1 is SGHDT, CDR2 YYEEEE. This chain's CDR3 is CASSSLPIGELFF. The CDR3 DNA is TGTGCCAGCAGCTCGCTTCCTATCGGGGAGCTGTTTTTT.

The rearrangement links TRBV7-8 to TRBJ1-4; D unresolved. Germline V gives CDR1 SGHVS, CDR2 FQNEAQ. This CDR3 has 12 amino acids. Trimming shortened V by 2 bases and J by 7 bases, and 5 bases separated the two germline ends. The DNA of the CDR3 is TGTGCCAGCAGCTTATTGGGTGAAAAACTGTTTTTT. It translates to CASSLLGEKLFF.

This clonotype was counted between two and nine times. The chain is built from TRBV4-1 and TRBJ2-2; TRBD2 matches 8 bases. Trimming took 1 base from V and 4 from J; bases not matched to a gene: 11. CDR1 and CDR2 (germline): MGHRA, YSYEKL. The CDR3 totals 18 residues. The CDR3 bases are TGCGCCAGCAGCCAAGTCTTGATGCGGGGGGTAACCACCGGGGAGCTGTTTTTT. The encoded protein is CASSQVLMRGVTTGELFF.

The table lists this clonotype with a few counts. The chain couples TRBV5-6 to TRBJ1-1, with D possibly being TRBD1 (6 bases). Germline values: CDR1 SGHDT, CDR2 YYEEEE. With 4 bases removed from V and 0 bases from J, the gap between germline ends came to 13 bases. CDR3 length: 15 amino acids. CDR3 DNA: TGTGCCAGCAGCATACAGGGACTCATGAACACTGAAGCTTTCTTT. Its translation is CASSIQGLMNTEAFF.

J is TRBJ2-3 and V is TRBV27; TRBD2 agrees at 8 bases. V lost 6 bases, J lost 7 bases, and 18 bases stayed unmatched. In germline, CDR1 is MNHEY, CDR2 SMNVEV (reference sequence). The CDR3 has 17 residues. CDR3 coding DNA: TGTGCCAGCAGGCCCTTAACTCTAGCGGGCGAGCGACATACGCAGTATTTT. Translation gives CASRPLTLAGERHTQYF.

This rearrangement joins TRBV28 to TRBJ2-2; maybe TRBD1 (5 bases). Trimming pared 7 bases from V and 4 bases from J, leaving 10 bases between. This CDR3 region has 13 residues. Looked up from germline, CDR1 is MDHEN and CDR2 is SYDVKM. This CDR3 reads CASTGSGTGELFF. CDR3 nucleotide sequence: TGTGCCAGCACAGGGTCTGGCACCGGGGAGCTGTTTTTT.

The rearrangement links TRBV10-1 to TRBJ2-5, with 7 nucleotides matching TRBD1. Looked up from germline, CDR1 is WNHNN and CDR2 is SYGVQD (reference sequence). The length of the CDR3 is 14 residues. The V gene end was trimmed by 3 bases and the J gene end by 4 bases; junction bases not matched to a gene: 5. The CDR3 spells CASSDNRGGETQYF. The DNA for the CDR3 is TGCGCCAGCAGTGATAACAGGGGTGGAGAGACCCAGTACTTC.